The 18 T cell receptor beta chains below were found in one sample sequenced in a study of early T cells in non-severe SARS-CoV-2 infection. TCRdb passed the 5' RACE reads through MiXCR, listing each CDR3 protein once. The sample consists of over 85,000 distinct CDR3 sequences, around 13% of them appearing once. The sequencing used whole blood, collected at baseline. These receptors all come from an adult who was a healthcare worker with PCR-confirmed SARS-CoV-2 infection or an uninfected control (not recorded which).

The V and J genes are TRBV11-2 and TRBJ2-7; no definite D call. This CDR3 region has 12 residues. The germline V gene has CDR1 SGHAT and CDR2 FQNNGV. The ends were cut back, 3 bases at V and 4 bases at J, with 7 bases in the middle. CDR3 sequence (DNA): TGTGCCAGCAGCTTTCGGTTGTACGAGCAGTACTTC. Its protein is CASSFRLYEQYF. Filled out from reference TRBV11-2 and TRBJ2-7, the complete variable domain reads EAGVAQSPRYKIIEKRQSVAFWCNPISGHATLYWYQQILGQGPKLLIQFQNNGVVDDSQLPKDRFSAERLKGVDSTLKIQPAKLEDSAVYLCASSFRLYEQYFGPGTRLTVT.

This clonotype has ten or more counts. CDR3: CASSLRATNEKLFF. The CDR3, as DNA: TGTGCCAGCAGCTTAAGAGCCACTAATGAAAAACTGTTTTTT. The chain carries TRBV7-8 and TRBJ1-4; D ambiguous. The V end was cut by 2 bases, the J end by 2 bases, with 6 bases between. The CDR3 loop spans 14 amino acids. CDR1 is SGHVS, CDR2 FQNEAQ, per germline.

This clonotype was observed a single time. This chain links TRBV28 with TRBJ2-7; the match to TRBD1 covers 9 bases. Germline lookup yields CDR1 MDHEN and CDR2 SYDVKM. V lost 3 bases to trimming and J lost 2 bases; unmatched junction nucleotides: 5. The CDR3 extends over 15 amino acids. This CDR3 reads CASSFPRDRAYEQYF. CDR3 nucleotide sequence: TGTGCCAGCAGTTTCCCCCGGGACAGGGCCTACGAGCAGTACTTC.

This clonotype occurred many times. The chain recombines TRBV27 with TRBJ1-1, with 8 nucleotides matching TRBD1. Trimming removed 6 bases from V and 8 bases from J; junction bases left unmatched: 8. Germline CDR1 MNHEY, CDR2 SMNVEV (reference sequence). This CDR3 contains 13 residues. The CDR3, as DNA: TGTGCCAGCAGGAGGACAGGGAGTTTGGAAGCTTTCTTT. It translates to CASRRTGSLEAFF.

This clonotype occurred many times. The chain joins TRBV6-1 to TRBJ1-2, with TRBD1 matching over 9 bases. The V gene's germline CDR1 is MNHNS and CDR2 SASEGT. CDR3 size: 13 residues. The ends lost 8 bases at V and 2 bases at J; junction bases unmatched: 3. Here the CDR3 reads CASWDRANYGYTF. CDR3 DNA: TGTGCCAGCTGGGACAGGGCGAACTATGGCTACACCTTC.

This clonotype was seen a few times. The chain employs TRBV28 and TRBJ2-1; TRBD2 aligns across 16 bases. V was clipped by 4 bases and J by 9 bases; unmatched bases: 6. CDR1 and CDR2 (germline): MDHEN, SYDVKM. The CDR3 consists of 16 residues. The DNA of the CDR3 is TGTGCCAGCAGTTCCGGGACTAGCGGGAGGGCCGCTGAGCAGTTCTTC. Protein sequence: CASSSGTSGRAAEQFF. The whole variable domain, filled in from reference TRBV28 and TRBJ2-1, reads DVKVTQSSRYLVKRTGEKVFLECVQDMDHENMFWYRQDPGLGLRLIYFSYDVKMKEKGDIPEGYSVSREKKERFSLILESASTNQTSMYLCASSSGTSGRAAEQFFGPGTRLTVL.

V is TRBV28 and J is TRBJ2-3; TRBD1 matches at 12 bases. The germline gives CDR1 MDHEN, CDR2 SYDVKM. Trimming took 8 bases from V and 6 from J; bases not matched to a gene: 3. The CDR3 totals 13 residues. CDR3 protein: CASLGQGADTQYF. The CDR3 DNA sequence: TGTGCCAGCCTGGGACAGGGGGCTGATACGCAGTATTTT.

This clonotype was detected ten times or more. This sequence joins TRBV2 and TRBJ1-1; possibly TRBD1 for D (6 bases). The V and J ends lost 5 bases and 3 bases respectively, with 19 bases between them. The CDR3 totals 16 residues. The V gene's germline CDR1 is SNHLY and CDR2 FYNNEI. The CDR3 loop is CASSWAGTGRHTEAFF. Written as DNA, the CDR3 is TGTGCCAGCAGTTGGGCCGGTACAGGGAGGCACACTGAAGCTTTCTTT.

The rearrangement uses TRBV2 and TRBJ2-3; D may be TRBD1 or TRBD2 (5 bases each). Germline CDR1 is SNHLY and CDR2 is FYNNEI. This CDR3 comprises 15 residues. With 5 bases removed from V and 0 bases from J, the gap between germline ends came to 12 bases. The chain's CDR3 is CASSRDRTSTDTQYF. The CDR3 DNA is TGTGCCAGCAGTCGGGACCGAACTAGCACAGATACGCAGTATTTT.

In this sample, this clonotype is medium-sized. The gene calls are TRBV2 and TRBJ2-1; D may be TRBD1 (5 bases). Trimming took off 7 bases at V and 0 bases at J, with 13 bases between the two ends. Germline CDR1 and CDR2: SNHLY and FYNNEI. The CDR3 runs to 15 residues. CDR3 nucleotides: TGTGCCAGCACTCTAGGGGCGAGCTCCTACAATGAGCAGTTCTTC. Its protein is CASTLGASSYNEQFF.

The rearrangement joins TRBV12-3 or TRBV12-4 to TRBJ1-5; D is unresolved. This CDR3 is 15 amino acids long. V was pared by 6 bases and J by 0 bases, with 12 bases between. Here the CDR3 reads CASSWSGNSNQPQHF. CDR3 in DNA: TGTGCCAGCAGCTGGTCGGGGAATAGCAATCAGCCCCAGCATTTT.

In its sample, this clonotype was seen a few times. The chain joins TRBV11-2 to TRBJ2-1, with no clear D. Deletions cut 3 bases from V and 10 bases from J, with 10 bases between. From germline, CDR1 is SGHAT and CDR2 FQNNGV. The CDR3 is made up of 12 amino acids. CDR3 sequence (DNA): TGTGCCAGCAGCTTCGATGGCTCGGAGCAGTTCTTC. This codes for CASSFDGSEQFF.

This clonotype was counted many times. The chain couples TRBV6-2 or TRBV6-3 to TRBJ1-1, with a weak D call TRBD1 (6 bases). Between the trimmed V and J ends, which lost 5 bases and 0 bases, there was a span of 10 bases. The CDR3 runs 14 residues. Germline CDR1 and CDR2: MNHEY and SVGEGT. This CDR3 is CASSKDSLNTEAFF. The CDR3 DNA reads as TGTGCCAGCAGTAAGGACAGTCTGAACACTGAAGCTTTCTTT.

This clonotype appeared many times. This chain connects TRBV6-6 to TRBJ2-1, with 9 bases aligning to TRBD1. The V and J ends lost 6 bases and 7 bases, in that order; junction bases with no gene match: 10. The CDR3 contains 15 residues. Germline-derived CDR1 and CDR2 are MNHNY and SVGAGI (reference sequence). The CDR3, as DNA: TGTGCCAGCAGGGGTCGGACAGGGGATCGAAATGAGCAGTTCTTC. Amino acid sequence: CASRGRTGDRNEQFF.

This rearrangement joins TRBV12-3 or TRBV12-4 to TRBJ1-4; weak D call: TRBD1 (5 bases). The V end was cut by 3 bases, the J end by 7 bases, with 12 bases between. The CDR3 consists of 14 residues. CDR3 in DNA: TGTGCCAGCAGTTTCCGCGGGGGATTTGAAAAACTGTTTTTT. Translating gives CASSFRGGFEKLFF.

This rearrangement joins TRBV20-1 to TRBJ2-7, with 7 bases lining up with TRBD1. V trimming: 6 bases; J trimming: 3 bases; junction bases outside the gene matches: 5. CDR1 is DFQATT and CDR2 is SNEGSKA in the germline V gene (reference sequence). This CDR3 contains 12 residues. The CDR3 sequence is CSANRDSYEQYF. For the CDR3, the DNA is TGCAGTGCCAACCGGGACAGCTACGAGCAGTACTTC.

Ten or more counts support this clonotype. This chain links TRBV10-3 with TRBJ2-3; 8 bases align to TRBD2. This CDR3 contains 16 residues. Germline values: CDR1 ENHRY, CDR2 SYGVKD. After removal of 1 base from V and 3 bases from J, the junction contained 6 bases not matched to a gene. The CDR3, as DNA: TGTGCCATCAGTGAGTTAATCGGGGGGGGAACAGATACGCAGTATTTT. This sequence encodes CAISELIGGGTDTQYF.

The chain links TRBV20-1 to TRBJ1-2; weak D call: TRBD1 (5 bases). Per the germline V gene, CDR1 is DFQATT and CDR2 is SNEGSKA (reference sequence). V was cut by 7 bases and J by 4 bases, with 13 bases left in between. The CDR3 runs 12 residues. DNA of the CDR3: TGCAGTGTAAGGGGAGGGACCTATGGCTACACCTTC. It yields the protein CSVRGGTYGYTF.